Listed below are T cell receptor beta chains from one sample, sequenced in a study of blood T cell repertoires in COVID-19. Data came from immunoSEQ multiplex PCR; TCRdb stores just in-frame clones and leaves some out. The sample shows over 50,000 clones, 65% to 85% of them seen only once. The sequenced material came from PBMCs or T cells enriched from blood (not recorded which). The receptors were gathered from a woman in her forties with acute COVID-19. Each CDR3 is given with its conserved first and last residue. A D gene is named only where the DNA matches it firmly. The size of a clone is reported for some rows only, either as once, few or many, or as a class for expanded clones.

d_call,j_call,clone_size,v_call,cdr3_aa,cdr3_nt
.,TRBJ1-5,.,TRBV27,CASRRQGDQPQHF,TGTGCCAGCAGGAGGCAGGGTGATCAGCCCCAGCATTTT
.,TRBJ1-6,.,TRBV27,CASSPWGSSSYNSPLHF,TGTGCCAGCTCCCCTTGGGGCTCGAGCTCCTATAATTCACCCCTCCACTTT
.,TRBJ2-3,.,TRBV5-5,CASSSRVDTQYF,TGTGCCAGCAGCTCCAGGGTAGATACGCAGTATTTT
TRBD1,TRBJ1-2,few,TRBV28,CASSPWTGGASGYTF,TGTGCCAGCAGTCCTTGGACAGGGGGCGCCAGCGGCTACACCTTC
TRBD2,TRBJ2-5,once,TRBV24-1,CATSDSLTSAETQYF,TGTGCCACCAGTGATTCACTGACTAGCGCGGAGACCCAGTACTTC
.,TRBJ1-6,.,TRBV6-5,CASRDSPPPLHF,TGTGCCAGCAGGGACAGCCCCCCACCCCTCCACTTT
.,TRBJ1-1,.,TRBV6-2/TRBV6-3,CASSYRGTGTEAFF,TGTGCCAGCAGTTACAGGGGAACGGGCACTGAAGCTTTCTTT
TRBD2,TRBJ2-7,.,TRBV7-9,CASSEGAGGPYEQYF,TGTGCCAGCAGCGAGGGGGCGGGAGGGCCCTACGAGCAGTACTTC
TRBD1,TRBJ1-5,.,TRBV24-1,CATSENRGSNQPQHF,TGTGCCACCAGTGAAAACAGGGGCAGCAATCAGCCCCAGCATTTT
TRBD2,TRBJ2-2,.,TRBV3-1/TRBV3-2,CASSRTSGSGELFF,TGTGCCAGCAGCCGGACTAGCGGGAGCGGGGAGCTGTTTTTT